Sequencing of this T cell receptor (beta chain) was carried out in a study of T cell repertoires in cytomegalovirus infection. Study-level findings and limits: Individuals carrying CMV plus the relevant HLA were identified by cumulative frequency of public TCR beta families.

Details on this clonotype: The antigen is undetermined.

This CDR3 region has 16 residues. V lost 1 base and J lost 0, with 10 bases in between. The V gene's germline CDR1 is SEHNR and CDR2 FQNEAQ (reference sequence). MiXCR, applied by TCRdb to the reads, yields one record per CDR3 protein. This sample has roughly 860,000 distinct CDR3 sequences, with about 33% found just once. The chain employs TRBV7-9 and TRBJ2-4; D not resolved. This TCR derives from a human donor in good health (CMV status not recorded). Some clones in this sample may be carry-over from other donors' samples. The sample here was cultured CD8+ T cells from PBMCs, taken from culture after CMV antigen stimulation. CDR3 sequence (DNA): TGTGCCAGCAGCTTAGTAGGGCCGCTAGCCAAAAACATTCAGTACTTC. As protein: CASSLVGPLAKNIQYF.